Following are 29 T cell receptor beta chains from one sample sequenced in a study of OX40 agonist ivuxolimab in advanced cancers. Method: immunoSEQ multiplex PCR; TCRdb's copy keeps in-frame clones and lacks some. Of 9,500 to 11,000 clones listed, about three quarters are singletons. The sequencing used CD4+ or CD8+ T cells sorted from blood, collected in a trial of the OX40 agonist ivuxolimab. The receptors stem from an adult with an advanced solid tumor such as melanoma, head and neck, liver or kidney cancer.

This rearrangement joins TRBV29-1 to TRBJ2-3; D gene unclear. With 7 bases removed from V and 6 bases from J, the gap between germline ends came to 17 bases. The CDR3 length is 13 residues. The germline gives CDR1 SQVTM, CDR2 ANQGSEA. The CDR3 coding sequence is TGCAGCGCTGGCCTAGTTTACCCCGATACGCAGTATTTT. This translates into CSAGLVYPDTQYF.

V and J are TRBV5-4 and TRBJ2-3; D is ambiguous. This CDR3 contains 14 residues. Germline V gene lookup returns CDR1 SGHNT and CDR2 YYREEE (reference sequence). V was trimmed by 0 bases and J by 3 bases, leaving 8 bases between them. The CDR3 sequence: CASSLERATDTQYF. CDR3 nucleotides: TGTGCCAGCAGCTTGGAAAGGGCAACAGATACGCAGTATTTT.

This clone is termed medium-sized. This chain links TRBV6-6 with TRBJ1-2, with 7 positions matching TRBD1. Germline CDR1 is MNHNY and CDR2 is SVGAGI (reference sequence). J gave up 2 bases and V 4 bases, and 7 bases lay outside the gene matches. The CDR3 consists of 15 residues. CDR3 region: CASSFQPGGNYGYTF. The CDR3 nucleotides read TGTGCCAGCAGTTTCCAACCAGGGGGGAACTATGGCTACACCTTC.

The J gene is TRBJ2-1, the V gene TRBV25-1; 12 bases line up with TRBD2. The CDR3 has 16 amino acids. With V trimmed by 5 bases and J by 8 bases, 10 bases remained unmatched. Germline-derived CDR1 and CDR2 are MGHDK and SYGVNS. This CDR3 reads CASSLISSGRADEQFF. CDR3 sequence (DNA): TGTGCCAGCAGTCTTATTTCTAGCGGGAGGGCCGATGAGCAGTTCTTC.

This clone appeared a single time. The V gene is TRBV19, the J gene TRBJ1-5, with 7 bases that match TRBD1. The germline V gene encodes CDR1 LNHDA and CDR2 SQIVND (reference sequence). Trimming at V came to 4 bases and at J to 0 bases, leaving 18 bases not matched to a gene. The CDR3 is made up of 20 amino acids. The CDR3 region is CASSTILLGGKMYSNQPQHF. The DNA of the CDR3 is TGTGCCAGTAGTACTATCCTCCTAGGGGGCAAAATGTATAGCAATCAGCCCCAGCATTTT.

By share, this clone ranks as medium-sized. The CDR3 loop is CASSPPRGLAGGLGGELFF. The CDR3 coding sequence is TGTGCCAGCAGCCCTCCCAGGGGACTAGCGGGAGGGCTTGGCGGGGAGCTGTTTTTT. The rearrangement joins TRBV9 to TRBJ2-2; TRBD2 matches 16 bases. Losses at the gene ends were 4 bases for V and 7 bases for J; bases not matched to a gene: 13. Germline CDR1 is SGDLS and CDR2 is YYNGEE. The CDR3 is 19 residues long.

V and J are TRBV7-6 and TRBJ2-7; perhaps TRBD1 as D (6 bases). The V end was cut by 1 base, the J end by 5 bases, with 12 bases between. The CDR3 is 14 amino acids. Germline assignment: CDR1 SGHVS and CDR2 FNYEAQ. The CDR3 here is CASSLGPTGDEQYF. In DNA form, the CDR3 reads TGTGCCAGCAGCTTAGGCCCGACAGGCGACGAGCAGTACTTC.

The gene calls are TRBV27 and TRBJ1-2, with D maybe TRBD1 (6 bases). CDR1 is MNHEY and CDR2 is SMNVEV in the germline V gene (reference sequence). The CDR3 extends over 15 amino acids. The V end lost 5 bases, the J end lost 4 bases, and 17 bases lay between the germline ends. The CDR3 loop reads CASSLGPDRPYGYTF. The CDR3 DNA is TGTGCCAGCAGTCTAGGACCCGACAGGCCCTATGGCTACACCTTC.

The chain couples TRBV7-9 to TRBJ2-3; TRBD1 matches 9 bases. CDR3 length equals 15 residues. The germline V gene encodes CDR1 SEHNR and CDR2 FQNEAQ (reference sequence). Trimming cost V 6 bases and J 4 bases; bases outside gene matches: 8. The CDR3 protein is CASSRPGQGSDTQYF. The CDR3 DNA reads as TGTGCCAGCAGTCGGCCGGGACAGGGTTCAGATACGCAGTATTTT.

The count of this clone is one. The rearrangement joins TRBV10-3 to TRBJ2-7; 7 bases fit TRBD1. The junction had 5 bases not matched to a gene; V was cut back by 4 bases and J by 2 bases. Per the germline V gene, CDR1 is ENHRY and CDR2 is SYGVKD. CDR3 length equals 14 residues. The DNA for the CDR3 is TGTGCCATCAGTGGGACAGGTGATCCCTACGAGCAGTACTTC. This codes for CAISGTGDPYEQYF.

This rearrangement joins TRBV30 to TRBJ2-7, with D perhaps being TRBD1 or TRBD2 (5 bases each). The germline V gene has CDR1 GTSNPN and CDR2 SVGIG (reference sequence). The CDR3 totals 14 residues. V lost 2 bases, J lost 1 base, and 12 bases lay in between. This chain's CDR3 is CAWSPDRLSYEQYF. In nucleotides, the CDR3 is TGTGCCTGGAGTCCAGACAGACTATCCTACGAGCAGTACTTC. The full variable domain, rest sourced from reference TRBV30 and TRBJ2-7, is SQTIHQWPATLVQPVGSPLSLECTVEGTSNPNLYWYRQAAGRGLQLLFYSVGIGQISSEVPQNLSASRPQDRQFILSSKKLLLSDSGFYLCAWSPDRLSYEQYFGPGTRLTVT.

The chain uses TRBV4-1 and TRBJ2-5; D ambiguous. This CDR3 contains 13 residues. Trimming removed 3 bases from V and 5 bases from J, with 10 bases in between. The germline gives CDR1 MGHRA, CDR2 YSYEKL. The CDR3 DNA sequence: TGCGCCAGCAGCCAGGCAGGCAGGGAGACCCAGTACTTC. Amino acid sequence: CASSQAGRETQYF.

The V call is TRBV4-2, the J call TRBJ2-5; 8 bases fit TRBD2. The ends lost 5 bases at V and 0 bases at J; junction bases unmatched: 5. Per the germline V gene, CDR1 is LGHNA and CDR2 is YNFKEQ. The CDR3 extends over 15 amino acids. CDR3 residues: CASSYISGNQETQYF. The DNA of the CDR3 is TGTGCCAGCAGCTATATTAGCGGGAACCAAGAGACCCAGTACTTC.

This chain connects TRBV28 to TRBJ1-1; D is perhaps TRBD1 (5 bases). The CDR3 length is 14 residues. Germline V gene sequence: CDR1 MDHEN, CDR2 SYDVKM. V gave up 5 bases and J gave up 4 bases, with 14 bases separating them. The CDR3 is CASSPQGQSTEAFF. DNA of the CDR3: TGTGCCAGCAGTCCCCAGGGTCAGAGCACTGAAGCTTTCTTT.

The gene calls are TRBV5-1 and TRBJ2-7; D is uncertain. Germline V gene data show CDR1 as SGHRS and CDR2 as YFSETQ. This CDR3 region has 11 residues. V was cut by 5 bases and J by 0 bases, with 3 bases left in between. The DNA of the CDR3 is TGCGCCAGCAGGTCCTCCTACGAGCAGTACTTC. Protein sequence: CASRSSYEQYF.

This clone has a single count. The chain is built from TRBV5-4 and TRBJ1-6, with 9 bases fitting TRBD1. CDR3 length: 15 amino acids. Per the germline V gene, CDR1 is SGHNT and CDR2 is YYREEE (reference sequence). The trim removed 4 bases at V and 9 bases at J, leaving 8 bases unmatched. CDR3 residues: CASSPGQGDGSPLHF. The CDR3 DNA is TGTGCCAGCAGCCCGGGACAGGGCGATGGTTCACCCCTCCACTTT.

This sequence joins TRBV9 and TRBJ1-1; no clear D. The V end lost 5 bases, the J end lost 0 bases, and 11 bases lay between the germline ends. In germline, CDR1 is SGDLS, CDR2 YYNGEE. The CDR3 extends over 14 amino acids. CDR3 loop: CASSPDGLNTEAFF. The CDR3 DNA follows: TGTGCCAGCAGTCCGGACGGATTGAACACTGAAGCTTTCTTT.

The chain joins TRBV28 to TRBJ2-3; TRBD2 is a possible D gene (5 bases). In germline, CDR1 is MDHEN, CDR2 SYDVKM. The CDR3 is 15 amino acids. Trimming stripped 1 base from V and 2 bases from J, with 10 bases between. Here the CDR3 DNA reads TGTGCCAGCAGTTTATCGGGAACCTTCACAGATACGCAGTATTTT. This encodes CASSLSGTFTDTQYF.

V gene TRBV7-9 combines with J gene TRBJ1-1; D remains ambiguous. CDR3 length: 14 residues. The V gene's germline CDR1 is SEHNR and CDR2 FQNEAQ (reference sequence). With 3 bases removed from V and 7 bases from J, the gap between germline ends came to 15 bases. This chain's CDR3 is CASSLDYTESEAFF. The CDR3 coding sequence is TGTGCCAGCAGCTTGGACTATACAGAGAGTGAAGCTTTCTTT.

The chain recombines TRBV27 with TRBJ2-7, with unresolved D. CDR1 is MNHEY, CDR2 SMNVEV, per germline (reference sequence). The CDR3 spans 13 residues. V shed 4 bases and J shed 2 bases, with 9 bases lying between them. CDR3 coding DNA: TGTGCCAGCAGTTCCGACACGACCTACGAGCAGTACTTC. It codes for CASSSDTTYEQYF.

The rearrangement links TRBV27 to TRBJ1-5, with D perhaps matching TRBD1 (5 bases). Germline assignment: CDR1 MNHEY and CDR2 SMNVEV (reference sequence). The CDR3 spans 14 residues. Trimming took off 6 bases at V and 1 base at J, with 10 bases between the two ends. CDR3 DNA: TGTGCCAGCAGGACTGACAGCAGCAATCAGCCCCAGCATTTT. This translates into CASRTDSSNQPQHF.

The chain uses TRBV7-9 and TRBJ2-7; 10 bases agree with TRBD2. The J segment lost 5 bases and the V segment lost 1 base, leaving 8 bases of the junction unmatched. The CDR3 is made up of 16 amino acids. Looked up from germline, CDR1 is SEHNR and CDR2 is FQNEAQ (reference sequence). In DNA, the CDR3 is TGTGCCAGCAGCTTAGAGTTTAGCGGGAGGCGGGACGAGCAGTACTTC. It codes for CASSLEFSGRRDEQYF.

In this sample, this clone turned up once. The chain links TRBV5-8 to TRBJ2-2, with 10 bases fitting TRBD2. The CDR3 is made up of 16 amino acids. Per germline, CDR1 SGHTS and CDR2 YDEGEE. The junction had 5 bases not matched to a gene; V was cut back by 4 bases and J by 2 bases. The CDR3 coding sequence is TGTGCCAGCAGCCCTCGGACTAGCGGTAACACCGGGGAGCTGTTTTTT. It specifies CASSPRTSGNTGELFF. Drawing the rest from reference TRBV5-8 and TRBJ2-2, the complete variable domain is EAGVTQSPTHLIKTRGQQATLRCSPISGHTSVYWYQQALGLGLQFLLWYDEGEERNRGNFPPRFSGRQFPNYSSELNVNALELEDSALYLCASSPRTSGNTGELFFGEGSRLTVL.

V is TRBV27 and J is TRBJ2-1; 11 bases align to TRBD2. Germline CDR1 is MNHEY and CDR2 is SMNVEV (reference sequence). Unmatched junction bases numbered 5, after V lost 6 bases and J lost 4 bases. This CDR3 region has 15 residues. CDR3 loop: CASSQTSGAYNEQFF. Here the CDR3 DNA reads TGTGCCAGCAGCCAGACTAGCGGGGCTTACAATGAGCAGTTCTTC.

The chain is built from TRBV4-1 and TRBJ1-2; D is unresolved. The V end was cut by 0 bases, the J end by 5 bases, with 10 bases between. The CDR3 has 14 amino acids. Germline CDR1 reads MGHRA; CDR2 reads YSYEKL. The chain's CDR3 is CASSQEGREYGYTF. Here the CDR3 DNA reads TGCGCCAGCAGCCAAGAGGGTCGCGAGTATGGCTACACCTTC.

This chain joins TRBV5-4 and TRBJ1-1; the D is unclear. This CDR3 is 13 amino acids long. Germline loops: CDR1 SGHNT, CDR2 YYREEE (reference sequence). V shed 1 base and J shed 1 base, with 5 bases lying between them. The CDR3: CASSLFGNTEAFF. The CDR3 region has the DNA TGTGCCAGCAGCTTGTTCGGGAACACTGAAGCTTTCTTT.

The CDR3 spells CSVAGSWTGDYGYTF. The CDR3 DNA reads as TGCAGCGTTGCAGGATCATGGACAGGGGACTATGGCTACACCTTC. The chain couples TRBV29-1 to TRBJ1-2, with 9 bases lining up with TRBD1. Losses at the gene ends were 4 bases for V and 3 bases for J; bases not matched to a gene: 9. There are 15 residues in the CDR3. Germline V gene lookup returns CDR1 SQVTM and CDR2 ANQGSEA.

CDR3 residues: CASSPSREDQPQHF. The CDR3 bases are TGTGCCAGCAGCCCGTCCAGGGAGGATCAGCCCCAGCATTTT. This sequence joins TRBV7-6 and TRBJ1-5; the D gene is possibly TRBD1 (5 bases). This CDR3 contains 14 residues. The ends were cut back, 5 bases at V and 5 bases at J, with 13 bases in the middle. CDR1 is SGHVS, CDR2 FNYEAQ, per germline. Drawing the rest from reference TRBV7-6 and TRBJ1-5, the complete variable domain is GAGVSQSPRYKVTKRGQDVALRCDPISGHVSLYWYRQALGQGPEFLTYFNYEAQQDKSGLPNDRFSAERPEGSISTLTIQRTEQRDSAMYRCASSPSREDQPQHFGDGTRLSIL.

The CDR3 DNA follows: TGTGCCAGCAGCTTGGATTTGTTCAGGGCGGACACTGAAGCTTTCTTT. It is translated as CASSLDLFRADTEAFF. The chain carries TRBV5-4 and TRBJ1-1; perhaps TRBD1 as D (5 bases). Germline CDR1 and CDR2: SGHNT and YYREEE (reference sequence). The V end lost 0 bases, the J end lost 3 bases, and 15 bases lay between the germline ends. The CDR3 consists of 16 residues.